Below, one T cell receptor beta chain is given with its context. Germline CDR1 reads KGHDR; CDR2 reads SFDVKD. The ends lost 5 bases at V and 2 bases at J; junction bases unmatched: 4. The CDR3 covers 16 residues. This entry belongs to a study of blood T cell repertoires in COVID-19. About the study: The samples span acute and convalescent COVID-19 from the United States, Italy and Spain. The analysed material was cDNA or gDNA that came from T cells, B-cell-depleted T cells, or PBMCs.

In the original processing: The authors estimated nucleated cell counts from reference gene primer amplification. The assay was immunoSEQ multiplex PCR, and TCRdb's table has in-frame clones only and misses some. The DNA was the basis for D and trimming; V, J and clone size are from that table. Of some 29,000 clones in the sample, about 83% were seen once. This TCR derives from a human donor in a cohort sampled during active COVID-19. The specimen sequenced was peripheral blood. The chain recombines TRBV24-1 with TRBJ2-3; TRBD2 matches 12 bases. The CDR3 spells CATSGGTSGFTDTQYF. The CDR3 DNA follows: TGTGCCACCAGTGGTGGGACTAGCGGGTTCACAGATACGCAGTATTTT.